This TCR beta chain appears in the sequencing data of a study of OX40 agonist ivuxolimab in advanced cancers. The investigators sampled blood at baseline, at cycle 4 day 1, and at cycle 7 day 1. Method: immunoSEQ multiplex PCR; TCRdb's copy keeps in-frame clones and lacks some. The sample consists of approximately 60,000 clones, about 94% of them appearing once. CDR1 and CDR2 from the germline V gene are LGHNA and YSLEER. The ends lost 4 bases at V and 5 bases at J; junction bases unmatched: 4. The CDR3 totals 14 residues. This clone is termed medium-sized. This clonotype was sampled from an adult with an advanced solid tumor such as melanoma, head and neck, liver or kidney cancer. The rearrangement links TRBV4-3 to TRBJ2-3, with TRBD2 matching over 9 bases. Sequencing was performed on CD4+ or CD8+ T cells sorted from blood, taken in a trial of the OX40 agonist ivuxolimab. The DNA of the CDR3 is TGCGCCAGCAGCCCTGTGACTAGCGGAGATACGCAGTATTTT. Translating it yields CASSPVTSGDTQYF.